Given below is one T cell receptor beta chain in context. As yet, its antigen is unknown. Relative to the germline gene, one junction end is altered; a read error may explain this. The CDR3 contains 16 residues. Germline V CDR1 and CDR2: SGHDT, YYEEEE. The entry originates in a study of blood T cells in healthy people across ages. A sample-barcoded 5' primer and a J-beta primer mix were used in a second PCR of roughly 7 to 11 cycles. A single record per CDR3 protein comes from TCRdb applying MiXCR to the 5' RACE reads. The sample records around 940,000 distinct CDR3 sequences, roughly 51% being singletons. Study-wide points: Not knowing donor CMV status may have confounded expanded clonotype changes.

This receptor was obtained from a woman aged 60-70 years in good health. What was sequenced was blood. The chain has TRBV5-6 and TRBJ2-7, with TRBD1 matching 8 bases. The CDR3 here is CASSRILDRGYYVQYF. As DNA, the CDR3 is TGTGCCAGCAGCCGGATCCTAGACAGGGGATACTACGTGCAGTACTTC.